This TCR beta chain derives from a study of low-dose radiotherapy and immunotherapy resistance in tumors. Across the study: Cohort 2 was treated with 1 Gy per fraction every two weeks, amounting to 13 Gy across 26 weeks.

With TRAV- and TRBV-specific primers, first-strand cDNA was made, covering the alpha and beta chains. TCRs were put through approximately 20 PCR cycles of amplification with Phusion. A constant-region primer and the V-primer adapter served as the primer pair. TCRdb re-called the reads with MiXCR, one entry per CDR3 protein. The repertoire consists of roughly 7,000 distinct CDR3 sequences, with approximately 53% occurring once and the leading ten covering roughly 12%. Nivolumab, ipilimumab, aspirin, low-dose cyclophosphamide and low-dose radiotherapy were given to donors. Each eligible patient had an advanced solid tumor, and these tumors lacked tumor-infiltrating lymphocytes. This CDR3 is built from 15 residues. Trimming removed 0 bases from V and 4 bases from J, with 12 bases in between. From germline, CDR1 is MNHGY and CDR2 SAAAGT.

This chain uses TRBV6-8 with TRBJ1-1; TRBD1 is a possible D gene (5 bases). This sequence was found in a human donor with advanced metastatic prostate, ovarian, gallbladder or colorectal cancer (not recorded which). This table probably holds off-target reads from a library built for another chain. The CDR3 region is CASSYSRDQFTEAFF. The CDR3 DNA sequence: TGTGCCAGCAGTTACTCGAGGGACCAATTCACTGAAGCTTTCTTT.